Below are 11 T cell receptor beta chains sequenced from a single sample in a study of Graves' ophthalmopathy and Graves' hyperthyroidism. Amplification from RNA transcripts yielded the TCR beta CDR3 regions. An initial RT-PCR round employing HTBI primers preceded a second-round multiplex PCR. TCRdb re-derived calls from the multiplex PCR reads in MiXCR, one entry per CDR3 protein. Altogether over 150,000 distinct CDR3 sequences are present, 37% being singletons, with the ten largest covering around 5.8%. Sample: peripheral blood. The receptors were sampled from a woman in her forties with Graves' ophthalmopathy.

This clonotype showed up many times. The chain employs TRBV12-3 or TRBV12-4 and TRBJ1-1; D is uncertain. Trimming cost V 5 bases and J 6 bases, with 10 bases left between them. This CDR3 has 12 residues. This CDR3 is CASSPHLAEAFF. CDR3 sequence (DNA): TGTGCCAGCAGTCCCCACTTAGCTGAAGCTTTCTTT.

The table lists this clonotype with many counts. J is TRBJ1-2 and V is TRBV27; the D gene is possibly TRBD1 (5 bases). The CDR3 is 15 amino acids. The V end was cut by 4 bases, the J end by 2 bases, with 14 bases between. Germline V gene lookup returns CDR1 MNHEY and CDR2 SMNVEV (reference sequence). CDR3: CASSSPGGENYGYTF. For the CDR3, the DNA is TGTGCCAGCAGTTCTCCGGGGGGGGAAAACTATGGCTACACCTTC.

This clonotype was observed at least ten times. The chain combines TRBV7-9 with TRBJ2-5, with 8 bases matching TRBD2. Germline V gene lookup returns CDR1 SEHNR and CDR2 FQNEAQ (reference sequence). V shed 5 bases, J shed 4 bases, and the junction held 9 bases outside the gene matches. This CDR3 spans 15 amino acids. CDR3 DNA: TGTGCCAGCAGCCCCCGGGTAGCGGGGAGAGAGACCCAGTACTTC. This sequence encodes CASSPRVAGRETQYF.

This clonotype was counted many times. The J gene is TRBJ1-6, the V gene TRBV27, with 11 bases fitting TRBD1. Germline trimming cut 4 bases from V and 6 bases from J; bases unmatched to any gene: 8. Germline lookup yields CDR1 MNHEY and CDR2 SMNVEV (reference sequence). The CDR3 loop spans 17 amino acids. The CDR3 region has the DNA TGTGCCAGCAGTTCGGACAGGGGGCTGGGTGGTAATTCACCCCTCCACTTT. It is translated as CASSSDRGLGGNSPLHF.

The V and J genes are TRBV19 and TRBJ2-5, with a possible D match to TRBD1 (6 bases). Germline-derived CDR1 and CDR2 are LNHDA and SQIVND (reference sequence). Trimming took off 6 bases at V and 4 bases at J, with 30 bases between the two ends. CDR3 length: 19 amino acids. Here the CDR3 DNA reads TGTGCCAGTAGATCCCTCCTACTTCAAACAGGGTGGCCTCTAGAGACCCAGTACTTC. Translated: CASRSLLLQTGWPLETQYF. The whole variable domain, remainder taken from reference TRBV19 and TRBJ2-5, is DGGITQSPKYLFRKEGQNVTLSCEQNLNHDAMYWYRQDPGQGLRLIYYSQIVNDFQKGDIAEGYSVSREKKESFPLTVTSAQKNPTAFYLCASRSLLLQTGWPLETQYFGPGTRLLVL.

This clonotype was seen ten or more times. The chain uses TRBV6-5 and TRBJ1-1, with TRBD1 as a possible D gene (6 bases). The CDR3 runs to 13 residues. CDR1 and CDR2 (germline): MNHEY, SVGAGI. Trimming took 5 bases from V and 1 from J, leaving 8 bases between them. The CDR3 DNA sequence: TGTGCCAGCAGTAGGACAGAGAACACTGAAGCTTTCTTT. This gives the protein CASSRTENTEAFF.

This clonotype was counted ten times or more. The rearrangement joins TRBV6-5 to TRBJ2-7; D is ambiguous. The CDR3 has 14 residues. V dropped 3 bases and J dropped 0 bases, with 9 bases sitting between them. From germline, CDR1 is MNHEY and CDR2 SVGAGI. CDR3 bases: TGTGCCAGCAGTTATGACCCCAGCTCCTACGAGCAGTACTTC. Translation: CASSYDPSSYEQYF.

Ten or more counts support this clonotype. The CDR3 is CASGQEKNTEAFF. In DNA form, the CDR3 reads TGTGCCAGCGGACAGGAGAAAAACACTGAAGCTTTCTTT. The rearrangement links TRBV2 to TRBJ1-1, with 7 bases matching TRBD1. In germline, CDR1 is SNHLY, CDR2 FYNNEI. The CDR3 spans 13 residues. J gave up 2 bases and V 8 bases, and 5 bases lay outside the gene matches. Combining the CDR3 with reference TRBV2 and TRBJ1-1 gives the whole variable domain EPEVTQTPSHQVTQMGQEVILRCVPISNHLYFYWYRQILGQKVEFLVSFYNNEISEKSEIFDDQFSVERPDGSNFTLKIRSTKLEDSAMYFCASGQEKNTEAFFGQGTRLTVV.

The V gene is TRBV6-1, the J gene TRBJ1-2; D uncertain. The V gene lost 6 bases and the J gene lost 4 bases, with 12 bases spanning the gap. The CDR3 contains 13 residues. Germline V gene sequence: CDR1 MNHNS, CDR2 SASEGT. CDR3 coding DNA: TGTGCCAGCAGCCCCGGGTCTACCTATGGCTACACCTTC. Translating gives CASSPGSTYGYTF.

This chain connects TRBV7-8 to TRBJ1-1; weak D call: TRBD1 (5 bases). CDR1 SGHVS and CDR2 FQNEAQ come from the germline V gene. V was trimmed by 5 bases and J by 7 bases, leaving 14 bases between them. The CDR3 sequence is 13 residues long. In DNA, the CDR3 is TGTGCCAGCAGCCCCGGGACGTTAAATGAAGCTTTCTTT. Its translation: CASSPGTLNEAFF.

The CDR3 sequence: CAISPGTGTSGQETQYF. The CDR3 DNA reads TGTGCCATCAGTCCCGGGACAGGGACTAGCGGACAAGAGACCCAGTACTTC. The chain joins TRBV10-3 to TRBJ2-5, with 11 bases lining up with TRBD2. V shed 5 bases, J shed 2 bases, and the junction held 10 bases outside the gene matches. Looked up from germline, CDR1 is ENHRY and CDR2 is SYGVKD. This CDR3 contains 17 residues.